A selection of T cell receptor beta chains follows, all from one sample in a study of cytomegalovirus exposure and HLA in healthy donors. Only in-frame clones appear in the TCRdb table, and some are missing; sequencing was by immunoSEQ multiplex PCR. The profile shows roughly 150,000 clones, approximately 75% of them singletons. Sequencing was performed on PBMCs. The source is a woman in her late teens or twenties in good health and CMV-seronegative. CDR3s include the opening cysteine and the closing phenylalanine or tryptophan. The D gene is left open where the match is weak. Some rows mark clone size as missing; the rest say once, few, many or name a class of expanded clone.

abundance	v_gene	d_gene	j_gene	CDR3nt	CDR3aa
-	TRBV27	TRBD1	TRBJ1-2	TGTGCCAGCAGTTTGGTGGGGCAGGGGGGATTCGGCTACACCTTC	CASSLVGQGGFGYTF
-	TRBV11-2	TRBD2	TRBJ2-7	TGTGCCAGCACCCCGGACGGGGGGGTGTTGGGAGAGCAGTACTTC	CASTPDGGVLGEQYF
few	TRBV28	-	TRBJ2-7	TGTGCCAGCAGTTTGGCACGAGGGTCTAACTACGAGCAGTACTTC	CASSLARGSNYEQYF
-	TRBV5-1	-	TRBJ1-2	TGCGCCAGCAGCTTGCGGGGGTTGACCTATGGCTACACCTTC	CASSLRGLTYGYTF
once	TRBV7-9	-	TRBJ2-7	TGTGCCAGCAGCTTAGCCCCTACGGGCGGGCTCTCCTACGAGCAGTACTTC	CASSLAPTGGLSYEQYF
-	TRBV6-1	-	TRBJ2-3	TGTGCCAGCAGTGAATACAGGGCCGAAGATACGCAGTATTTT	CASSEYRAEDTQYF
-	TRBV5-8	TRBD1	TRBJ1-5	TGTGCCAGCAGCTTCTTAACGGGACAGACAAGGAGGCAGCCCCAGCATTTT	CASSFLTGQTRRQPQHF
-	TRBV5-1	-	TRBJ1-2	TGCGCCAGCAGCTTAGATACAGGGCGCGATGGCTACACCTTC	CASSLDTGRDGYTF
-	TRBV28	TRBD1	TRBJ1-1	TGTGCCAGCAGTTTTACCGGGACAGGTAACACTGAAGCTTTCTTT	CASSFTGTGNTEAFF
-	TRBV29-1	TRBD1	TRBJ2-3	TGCAGCGTTGGACAGGGCGGCTTCGCAGATACGCAGTATTTT	CSVGQGGFADTQYF
once	TRBV5-6	TRBD2	TRBJ2-1	TGTGCCAGCAGCTGGGGACTAGCGGGAGACTACAATGAGCAGTTCTTC	CASSWGLAGDYNEQFF
-	TRBV19	TRBD1	TRBJ1-3	TGTGCCAGTAGCAAGGACGGGACAGGGCCTTTCTTTGACTCTGGAAACACCATATATTTT	CASSKDGTGPFFDSGNTIYF
-	TRBV6-1	-	TRBJ2-7	TGTGCCAGCAGTGAATTTGTAGCTGGTGAGCAGTACTTC	CASSEFVAGEQYF
-	TRBV6-1	TRBD1	TRBJ2-7	TGTGCCAGCAGTGAACGGAGGGCGGGACAGGGGAACGAGCAGTACTTC	CASSERRAGQGNEQYF
-	TRBV7-9	-	TRBJ1-1	TGTGCCAGCAGCTTACTACCCCCGAGTCTTGAGAACACTGAAGCTTTCTTT	CASSLLPPSLENTEAFF
-	TRBV6-6	-	TRBJ1-2	TGTGCCAGCAGCCAGGGCCATGGCTACACCTTC	CASSQGHGYTF
-	TRBV9	-	TRBJ2-7	TGTGCCAGCAGCGTAGGACAGGTAAACTACGAGCAGTACTTC	CASSVGQVNYEQYF
-	TRBV28	TRBD1	TRBJ1-2	TGTGCCAGCACCAGACCGGGACAGAATCACTATGGCTACACCTTC	CASTRPGQNHYGYTF
-	TRBV2	TRBD1	TRBJ2-4	TGTGCCAGCAGTGCGGGACAGGGAACAAACATTCAGTACTTC	CASSAGQGTNIQYF
-	TRBV28	-	TRBJ1-1	TGTGCCAGCAGCTCGGGGGATCCCACTGAAGCTTTCTTT	CASSSGDPTEAFF
-	TRBV7-9	TRBD2	TRBJ2-7	TGTGCCAGCAGCGGGACTAGCGACTACGAGCAGTACTTC	CASSGTSDYEQYF
many	TRBV5-4	TRBD2	TRBJ2-1	TGTGCCAGCAGTTCTAGACTAGCGGGTGGGGGGGATGAGCAGTTCTTC	CASSSRLAGGGDEQFF
-	TRBV29-1	TRBD2	TRBJ2-2	TGCAGCGCACGAGGGATTAGCGGGACCGGGGAGCTGTTTTTT	CSARGISGTGELFF
few	TRBV7-2	-	TRBJ2-6	TGTGCCAGCAGCTTTAGCTACTCTGGGGCCAACGTCCTGACTTTC	CASSFSYSGANVLTF
-	TRBV5-4	TRBD2	TRBJ2-7	TGTGCCAGCAGCTTGAATCGCGGGGGCTACGAGCAGTACTTC	CASSLNRGGYEQYF
-	TRBV4-1	TRBD1	TRBJ2-5	TGCGCCAGCAGCCTCCAGCCCCGCAGGGGGCAAGAGACCCAGTACTTC	CASSLQPRRGQETQYF
-	TRBV27	-	TRBJ2-7	TGTGCCAGCAGAATTGCAGGGGTAAACGAGCAGTACTTC	CASRIAGVNEQYF
-	TRBV2	-	TRBJ1-2	TGTGCCAGCAGGGGCAGAGCCTCACACTATGGCTACACCTTC	CASRGRASHYGYTF
-	TRBV4-2	TRBD1	TRBJ1-2	TGTGCCAGCAGCCAACTACTGGACAGGGGATATGGCTACACCTTC	CASSQLLDRGYGYTF
-	TRBV2	-	TRBJ2-5	TGTGCCAGCAGTGAATCGGGTTTGGAGACCCAGTACTTC	CASSESGLETQYF
-	TRBV5-1	TRBD2	TRBJ2-1	TGCGCCAGCAGCTCCCTTAAACTAGCGAGCTCCTACAATGAGCAGTTCTTC	CASSSLKLASSYNEQFF
-	TRBV27	-	TRBJ2-7	TGTGCCAGCAGTTTCAGCAGGGGAGCCGAGCAGTACTTC	CASSFSRGAEQYF
few	TRBV7-9	TRBD2	TRBJ2-1	TGTGCCAGCAGCCTCGGGACTAGCGACTACAATGAGCAGTTCTTC	CASSLGTSDYNEQFF
-	TRBV5-1	-	TRBJ1-1	TGCGCCAGCAGCCTTTACACGAACACTGAAGCTTTCTTT	CASSLYTNTEAFF
once	TRBV2	-	TRBJ1-5	TGTGCCAGCAGGAAGGACAGTGCCAATCAGCCCCAGCATTTT	CASRKDSANQPQHF
-	TRBV27	-	TRBJ2-7	TGTGCCAGCAGTTTATCGAGGGAGGGGGTGCAGTACTTC	CASSLSREGVQYF
-	TRBV2	-	TRBJ2-1	TGTGCCAGCAGTTACGACAGTGAGCAGTTCTTC	CASSYDSEQFF
once	TRBV28	TRBD2	TRBJ2-7	TGTGCCAGCAGTCCCGGGACTAGCGGGTTTTACGAGCAGTACTTC	CASSPGTSGFYEQYF
few	TRBV5-4	-	TRBJ2-2	TGTGCCAGCAGCTCCCCCCCTAAATCGAACACCGGGGAGCTGTTTTTT	CASSSPPKSNTGELFF
-	TRBV2	TRBD2	TRBJ2-3	TGTGCCAGCAGTAGTGGACTAGCGGGAGGCACAGATACGCAGTATTTT	CASSSGLAGGTDTQYF
-	TRBV28	TRBD2	TRBJ2-7	TGTGCCAGCAGTTTCGGGCTAGCGGGGGATGTTGCCTACGAGCAGTACTTC	CASSFGLAGDVAYEQYF
-	TRBV30	-	TRBJ1-1	TGTGCCTGGAGACAGGAGGGCACTGAAGCTTTCTTT	CAWRQEGTEAFF
-	TRBV27	TRBD1	TRBJ2-5	TGTGCCAGCAGTCCTCCCCGGACAGGGACAGAGACCCAGTACTTC	CASSPPRTGTETQYF
once	TRBV4-1	TRBD1	TRBJ1-1	TGCGCCAGCAGCCATATAGGACAGGGGGCCGAAAACACTGAAGCTTTCTTT	CASSHIGQGAENTEAFF
-	TRBV18	-	TRBJ1-2	TGTGCCAGCTCACCGACCGACAGCTATGGCTACACCTTC	CASSPTDSYGYTF
-	TRBV5-4	TRBD2	TRBJ2-7	TGTGCCAGCAGCGCAGGGGGACTAGCGGTCTCCTACGAGCAGTACTTC	CASSAGGLAVSYEQYF
few	TRBV27	-	TRBJ2-1	TGTGCCAGCACAGGGACTCTCAACGCACACGAGCAGTTCTTC	CASTGTLNAHEQFF
-	TRBV12-5	TRBD1	TRBJ2-3	TGTGCTAGTGGTTTGGGAACCTTGGACAGGGGGGATACGCAGTATTTT	CASGLGTLDRGDTQYF
-	TRBV28	TRBD1	TRBJ1-5	TGTGCCAGCATGCCCGGGACAGGGGAGGCGCAGCCCCAGCATTTT	CASMPGTGEAQPQHF
-	TRBV5-1	TRBD2	TRBJ2-1	TGCGCCAGCAGCTTCGCTAGCGGGAGTACCTACAATGAGCAGTTCTTC	CASSFASGSTYNEQFF
-	TRBV10-3	TRBD1	TRBJ1-2	TGCGCCATCAGTGGCCGGGACAGGGGTGTCTATGGCTACACCTTC	CAISGRDRGVYGYTF
-	TRBV5-5	-	TRBJ2-7	TGTGCCAGCAGCTTTTTAGGTTGGAGGGGGCATCGAGAGCAGTACTTC	CASSFLGWRGHREQYF
-	TRBV11-2	-	TRBJ2-3	TGTGCCAGCAGCCTCCTGGGCCGGAGCGGTCGGAGCACAGATACGCAGTATTTT	CASSLLGRSGRSTDTQYF